A single TCR beta chain is shown here with its context. Its antigen is not known. The data were taken from a study of shared clonotypes between healthy human individuals. The study's findings and limits: When compared with the clonotypes that were shared by all four sorted-subset donors, the non-shared clonotypes turned out to have lower generation probabilities.

Each replicate PCR on the sorted subsets used about 0.2 ug DNA (roughly 27,000 T cell genomes). Data came from immunoSEQ multiplex PCR; TCRdb stores just in-frame clones and leaves some out. The repertoire holds about 1 million clones, with about 77% as singletons. Germline V gene lookup returns CDR1 SGDLS and CDR2 YYNGEE. V lost 0 bases and J lost 6, with 9 bases in between. There are 13 residues in the CDR3. The chain recombines TRBV9 with TRBJ1-1; D unresolved. The specimen sequenced was memory CD4+ T cells sorted from blood. The sample's subset: CD45RA-negative fraction. The receptor's source is a man in his late teens or twenties in good health. CDR3 region: CASSVGNLAEAFF. CDR3 bases: TGTGCCAGCAGCGTAGGAAATCTGGCTGAAGCTTTCTTT.